The clone carrying this T cell receptor (beta chain) was seen at least ten times. The antigen remains undetermined. One end of the junction does not line up with germline, which may come from a read error. The CDR3 has 15 residues. Germline V gene lookup returns CDR1 KGHDR and CDR2 SFDVKD. Sampling of bone marrow took place during active disease in every patient. The data were taken from a study of read filtering for tumor transcriptome and immune sequencing. Background on the study: IR-seq gave about 3.5 to 10.27 million TCR reads per sample; RNA-seq gave about 80 to 1273. Study-wide results and limits: About four fifths of IR-seq clonotypes had one read, totaling roughly 3.5% of reads; RNA-seq: 74.6% and 44.6%. This fraction held mixed bone marrow immune cells after CD138-negative sorting.

The library was built from approximately 400 ng RNA with molecular barcoded adaptors for alpha/delta and beta/gamma chains. TCRdb re-called the reads with MiXCR, one entry per CDR3 protein. In the table there are 65,000 or so distinct CDR3 sequences, roughly 19% of which are singletons. The sequence was obtained from a donor at least 40 years old with multiple myeloma. The sample was a population of CD138-negative cells sorted from bone marrow. This chain uses TRBV24-1 with TRBJ2-1, with 7 bases identical to TRBD2. The CDR3 bases are TGTGCCACCAGTGCTTTGGGGGGGGGCTACAATGAGCAGTTCTTC. Translation: CATSALGGGYNEQFF.